The T cell receptor (beta chain) under discussion was sequenced for a study of blood T cell repertoires in COVID-19 (dated by TCRdb to between 2020 and 2021). The study in broad terms: Samples from collaborators originated in the United States, Italy and Spain and spanned both the acute and convalescent phases of COVID-19. The prospective study material was composed of cDNA or gDNA derived from T cells, B-cell-depleted T cells, or PBMCs. Deeply sampled blood TCRbeta repertoires from subjects exposed to, actively infected with, or recovered from COVID-19 were included in the dataset. A freely available public database, intended as a resource for researchers studying the immune response to SARS-CoV-2, is where the repertoires were released. The samples were drawn from two sources: the first 160 participants of the ongoing ImmuneRACE study, and 1,000 to 1,500 subjects contributed by 6 global collaborators. The sample metadata nearly always contained a de-identified subject ID, COVID-19 status, age in years and sex. HLA class I and class II types, where available, came from metadata supplied by the sample provider rather than from assay-based typing.

Here is what the overall study found, with its caveats: The amount of clinical and demographic metadata varied by source and participant and was provided uncurated.

Germline trimming amounts to 0 bases on V and 7 bases on J, with 3 as the count of junction bases outside the gene matches. The CDR1 and CDR2 encoded by the germline V gene (reference sequence) are SEHNR and FQNEAQ. Including the terminal cysteine and phenylalanine, the CDR3 comprises 15 residues. The only DNA kept is the CDR3, 45 bases in frame from the first base. TCRbeta CDR3 regions were amplified from genomic DNA by means of the immunoSEQ Assay, a bias-controlled multiplex PCR. The paper's processing steps were these. Within the assay, amplification of reference gene primers was used to estimate how many nucleated cells each sample contained. Sequence reads were collapsed and filtered to measure the absolute abundance of every unique TCRbeta CDR3 rearrangement. For each sample, productive Simpson clonality was calculated as the square root of Simpson's diversity index over productive rearrangements. TCRdb took over this immuneACCESS table, retaining in-frame rearrangements with V and J assigned. Such tables are incomplete; in checked studies, under half of the missing clones stem from an unresolved V gene, and the remainder is unexplained. Clone size and V and J calls were adopted from that table, with D and trimming inferred from the DNA. For this sample the table gives about 400,000 clones, of which over 75% were detected only once. Of the sample, 2% to 2.5% falls within the top ten clones.

Participants in the prospective study were enrolled through a virtual design, were aged roughly 18 to 95 years, and lived in approximately 25 United States geographic areas. In the prospective study, cohorts were assigned on the basis of participant-reported clinical history obtained from a screening survey and a study questionnaire. In the prospective study, whole blood, serum and a nasopharyngeal or oropharyngeal swab were collected from each participant by mobile phlebotomists. Over a roughly 2-month period, participants in the prospective study had the option of providing additional blood draws and questionnaires. Before DNA extraction, prospective study blood samples were shipped either frozen or at room temperature. Remarks on this clone: The target of this receptor is not known. No much larger clone exists at a distance of one base, and base qualities are not known.

The sample was PBMCs or T cells enriched from blood (not recorded which). This receptor was taken from a woman aged 40-49 years with acute COVID-19. The V gene is TRBV7-9 and the J gene is TRBJ1-1, with 12 bases aligning to TRBD1. The nucleotides are TGTGCCAGCAGCTTAGCGGGGACAGGGGGCAATGAAGCTTTCTTT. The resulting protein is CASSLAGTGGNEAFF.